These 23 T cell receptor beta chains came from one sample sequenced in a study of blood T cell repertoires in COVID-19. Profiled with immunoSEQ multiplex PCR; TCRdb holds only in-frame clones, not every one. The sample includes roughly 30,000 clones, roughly 80% of them seen just once. The sample consisted of peripheral blood. The source is a woman aged 55 to 70 with acute or convalescent COVID-19.

The chain carries TRBV7-3 and TRBJ2-1, with 12 positions matching TRBD2. CDR1 is SGHTA, CDR2 FQGTGA, per germline. The CDR3 extends over 15 amino acids. The V gene end was trimmed by 5 bases and the J gene end by 7 bases; junction bases not matched to a gene: 6. CDR3 loop: CASSAGLAGVNEQFF. As DNA, the CDR3 is TGTGCCAGCAGCGCGGGACTAGCGGGTGTAAATGAGCAGTTCTTC.

This clone occurred a few times. The rearrangement joins TRBV7-6 to TRBJ2-7; 8 bases fit TRBD1. Germline V gene lookup returns CDR1 SGHVS and CDR2 FNYEAQ. The CDR3 length is 15 residues. The V segment lost 5 bases and the J segment 3 bases; nucleotides outside the gene matches: 9. CDR3 in DNA: TGTGCCAGCAGCCCACAGGACAGGGTACGCTACGAGCAGTACTTC. This sequence encodes CASSPQDRVRYEQYF.

The chain recombines TRBV30 with TRBJ2-1, with TRBD2 matching 9 bases. Germline V lookup: CDR1 GTSNPN, CDR2 SVGIG (reference sequence). Trimming cost V 3 bases and J 10 bases; bases outside gene matches: 19. This CDR3 region has 17 residues. The CDR3 DNA follows: TGTGCCTGGAGACCGCCGTTTGTCTTGCGGGGGGGAGGGGAGCAGTTCTTC. As protein: CAWRPPFVLRGGGEQFF.

This clone was observed a single time. The chain uses TRBV27 and TRBJ2-5; 8 bases line up with TRBD1. This CDR3 comprises 15 residues. Per germline, CDR1 MNHEY and CDR2 SMNVEV (reference sequence). J gave up 5 bases and V 5 bases, and 10 bases lay outside the gene matches. CDR3 sequence reads: CASSTRQGSTETQYF. CDR3 DNA: TGTGCCAGCAGTACCCGACAGGGGAGTACGGAGACCCAGTACTTC.

The genes are TRBV11-2 and TRBJ2-3; 7 nucleotides agree with TRBD1. Germline V CDR1 and CDR2: SGHAT, FQNNGV. This CDR3 is 16 amino acids long. V shed 5 bases, J shed 6 bases, and the junction held 14 bases outside the gene matches. The chain's CDR3 is CASSAPLQGRGDTQYF. CDR3 nucleotides: TGTGCCAGCAGCGCTCCCCTACAGGGGCGAGGGGATACGCAGTATTTT.

The rearrangement uses TRBV5-1 and TRBJ2-7, with 10 bases aligning to TRBD1. The CDR3 length is 14 residues. Germline V gene lookup returns CDR1 SGHRS and CDR2 YFSETQ. Trimming took 3 bases from V and 5 from J; bases not matched to a gene: 5. The CDR3 sequence is CASSWGQGYNEQYF. The DNA for the CDR3 is TGCGCCAGCAGCTGGGGACAGGGGTACAACGAGCAGTACTTC.

The chain's CDR3 is CASSSRGLGGTQYF. In nucleotides, the CDR3 is TGTGCCAGCAGCTCAAGGGGGCTGGGCGGGACCCAGTACTTC. The chain employs TRBV5-8 and TRBJ2-5; TRBD1 aligns across 7 bases. The germline gives CDR1 SGHTS, CDR2 YDEGEE. Unmatched junction bases numbered 9, after V lost 3 bases and J lost 7 bases. The CDR3 spans 14 residues.

This clone was counted once. The chain links TRBV14 to TRBJ1-6; D is uncertain. The CDR3 length is 16 residues. The V gene's germline CDR1 is SGHDN and CDR2 FVKESK. V lost 0 bases and J lost 4, with 10 bases in between. The CDR3 DNA reads TGTGCCAGCAGCCAAGAGCGGCCGGGTTATAATTCACCCCTCCACTTT. Translating gives CASSQERPGYNSPLHF.

The chain joins TRBV24-1 to TRBJ1-1; 8 bases line up with TRBD1. With 8 bases clipped from V and 8 bases from J, the junction kept 6 bases outside the gene matches. From germline, CDR1 is KGHDR and CDR2 SFDVKD. The CDR3 is 12 residues long. CDR3 sequence reads: CATISRDREAFF. CDR3 nucleotide sequence: TGTGCCACCATCTCCCGGGACAGGGAAGCTTTCTTT.

The J gene is TRBJ1-2, the V gene TRBV19; possibly TRBD1 for D (5 bases). Per germline, CDR1 LNHDA and CDR2 SQIVND (reference sequence). CDR3 length: 14 residues. Between the trimmed V and J ends, which lost 1 base and 0 bases, there was a span of 6 bases. The CDR3 spells CASSIAGTNYGYTF. The DNA for the CDR3 is TGTGCCAGTAGTATAGCAGGGACTAACTATGGCTACACCTTC.

This clone was picked up one time. The CDR3 spells CAWSVGLLGRGYTF. The CDR3 region has the DNA TGTGCCTGGAGTGTAGGGTTATTGGGGCGCGGCTACACCTTC. This rearrangement joins TRBV30 to TRBJ1-2; maybe TRBD1 (5 bases). Germline CDR1 is GTSNPN and CDR2 is SVGIG (reference sequence). This CDR3 is 14 amino acids long. With 0 bases removed from V and 8 bases from J, the gap between germline ends came to 16 bases. Filled out from reference TRBV30 and TRBJ1-2, the complete variable domain reads SQTIHQWPATLVQPVGSPLSLECTVEGTSNPNLYWYRQAAGRGLQLLFYSVGIGQISSEVPQNLSASRPQDRQFILSSKKLLLSDSGFYLCAWSVGLLGRGYTFGSGTRLTVV.

The CDR3 loop reads CASSLQGRMDYGYTF. The CDR3 nucleotides read TGTGCCAGCAGTCTACAGGGGAGGATGGACTATGGCTACACCTTC. The gene calls are TRBV27 and TRBJ1-2; TRBD1 matches at 7 bases. The CDR3 contains 15 residues. Germline CDR1 MNHEY, CDR2 SMNVEV (reference sequence). The V and J ends lost 5 bases and 3 bases, in that order; junction bases with no gene match: 9.

The CDR3 sequence: CASSLGRANEQYF. CDR3 sequence (DNA): TGTGCCAGCAGCTTAGGCAGGGCGAACGAGCAGTACTTC. The gene calls are TRBV7-2 and TRBJ2-7, with D possibly TRBD1 on 5 matching bases. CDR3 length equals 13 residues. Trimming took 1 base from V and 5 from J, leaving 9 bases between them. CDR1 SGHTA and CDR2 FQGNSA come from the germline V gene.

The chain joins TRBV7-2 to TRBJ2-7, with 8 bases matching TRBD1. From germline, CDR1 is SGHTA and CDR2 FQGNSA. The CDR3 consists of 15 residues. Unmatched junction bases numbered 5, after V lost 0 bases and J lost 4 bases. The DNA for the CDR3 is TGTGCCAGCAGCTTAGCGCCCCAGGGGGCGTACGAGCAGTACTTC. This codes for CASSLAPQGAYEQYF. The whole variable domain, filled in from reference TRBV7-2 and TRBJ2-7, reads GAGVSQSPSNKVTEKGKDVELRCDPISGHTALYWYRQSLGQGLEFLIYFQGNSAPDKSGLPSDRFSAERTGGSVSTLTIQRTQQEDSAVYLCASSLAPQGAYEQYFGPGTRLTVT.

This chain links TRBV20-1 with TRBJ2-1; 7 bases fit TRBD2. Germline CDR1 is DFQATT and CDR2 is SNEGSKA (reference sequence). V was clipped by 3 bases and J by 10 bases; unmatched bases: 6. The CDR3 spans 12 residues. Written as DNA, the CDR3 is TGCAGTGCTAGTCCCAAAGCGGGAGAGCAGTTCTTC. It specifies CSASPKAGEQFF.

The rearrangement joins TRBV5-5 to TRBJ2-3, with 9 positions matching TRBD2. CDR1 and CDR2 (germline): SGHKS, YYEKEE (reference sequence). The CDR3 loop spans 16 amino acids. With 0 bases clipped from V and 5 bases from J, the junction kept 7 bases outside the gene matches. The CDR3 sequence is CASSLAPAGGLDTQYF. The CDR3 nucleotides read TGTGCCAGCAGCTTGGCCCCTGCGGGGGGGCTAGATACGCAGTATTTT.

The V and J genes are TRBV2 and TRBJ1-2; a weak D match, TRBD1 (5 bases). CDR1 and CDR2 from the germline V gene are SNHLY and FYNNEI. V was cut by 1 base and J by 8 bases, with 17 bases left in between. CDR3 length: 15 residues. The CDR3 region has the DNA TGTGCCAGCAGTGAAGTAATAGGGGCCGTTAGCGGCTACACCTTC. Translated, it gives CASSEVIGAVSGYTF.

The rearrangement links TRBV13 to TRBJ2-7; a weak D match, TRBD2 (5 bases). This CDR3 comprises 13 residues. Trimming cost V 5 bases and J 3 bases, with 11 bases left between them. Germline assignment: CDR1 PRHDT and CDR2 FYEKMQ (reference sequence). CDR3 amino acids: CASSGGADYEQYF. Here the CDR3 DNA reads TGTGCCAGCAGCGGAGGAGCAGACTACGAGCAGTACTTC.

This clone was counted a single time. The rearrangement uses TRBV4-1 and TRBJ2-5; D possibly corresponds to TRBD2 (6 bases). Germline values: CDR1 MGHRA, CDR2 YSYEKL. The CDR3 covers 15 residues. V gave up 2 bases and J gave up 5 bases, with 15 bases separating them. In DNA form, the CDR3 reads TGCGCCAGCAGCCAATCGGCCCTTGCGGGGGAGACCCAGTACTTC. This codes for CASSQSALAGETQYF.

This chain links TRBV4-1 with TRBJ1-2, with 7 bases aligning to TRBD1. V gave up 4 bases and J gave up 7 bases; unmatched junction bases: 9. Germline lookup yields CDR1 MGHRA and CDR2 YSYEKL. The CDR3 spans 14 residues. The DNA of the CDR3 is TGCGCCAGCAGCCGCCCCCAGGGGGTTGGTGGCTACACCTTC. It codes for CASSRPQGVGGYTF.

For the CDR3, the DNA is TGTGCCAGCAGCCCAGGGGTTATGAGGGGAGAAGAAGCTTTCTTT. It yields the protein CASSPGVMRGEEAFF. V and J are TRBV7-3 and TRBJ1-1, with TRBD1 as a possible D gene (6 bases). Germline CDR1 reads SGHTA; CDR2 reads FQGTGA. The CDR3 covers 15 residues. With 5 bases removed from V and 8 bases from J, the gap between germline ends came to 21 bases.

The CDR3 spells CASSWGQGYGYTF. The CDR3 bases are TGTGCCAGCAGCTGGGGACAGGGGTATGGCTACACCTTC. This chain joins TRBV7-2 and TRBJ1-2; 10 nucleotides line up with TRBD1. This CDR3 is 13 amino acids long. V gave up 4 bases and J gave up 5 bases; unmatched junction bases: 1. Per germline, CDR1 SGHTA and CDR2 FQGNSA.

This clone was recorded a few times. The chain carries TRBV30 and TRBJ2-2; D is uncertain. CDR3 length: 12 residues. CDR1 is GTSNPN, CDR2 SVGIG, per germline (reference sequence). V lost 1 base and J lost 5, with 5 bases in between. CDR3 bases: TGTGCCTGGAGTGGGAGAACCGGGGAGCTGTTTTTT. It codes for CAWSGRTGELFF. Full variable domain (outside the CDR3, taken from reference TRBV30 and TRBJ2-2): SQTIHQWPATLVQPVGSPLSLECTVEGTSNPNLYWYRQAAGRGLQLLFYSVGIGQISSEVPQNLSASRPQDRQFILSSKKLLLSDSGFYLCAWSGRTGELFFGEGSRLTVL.